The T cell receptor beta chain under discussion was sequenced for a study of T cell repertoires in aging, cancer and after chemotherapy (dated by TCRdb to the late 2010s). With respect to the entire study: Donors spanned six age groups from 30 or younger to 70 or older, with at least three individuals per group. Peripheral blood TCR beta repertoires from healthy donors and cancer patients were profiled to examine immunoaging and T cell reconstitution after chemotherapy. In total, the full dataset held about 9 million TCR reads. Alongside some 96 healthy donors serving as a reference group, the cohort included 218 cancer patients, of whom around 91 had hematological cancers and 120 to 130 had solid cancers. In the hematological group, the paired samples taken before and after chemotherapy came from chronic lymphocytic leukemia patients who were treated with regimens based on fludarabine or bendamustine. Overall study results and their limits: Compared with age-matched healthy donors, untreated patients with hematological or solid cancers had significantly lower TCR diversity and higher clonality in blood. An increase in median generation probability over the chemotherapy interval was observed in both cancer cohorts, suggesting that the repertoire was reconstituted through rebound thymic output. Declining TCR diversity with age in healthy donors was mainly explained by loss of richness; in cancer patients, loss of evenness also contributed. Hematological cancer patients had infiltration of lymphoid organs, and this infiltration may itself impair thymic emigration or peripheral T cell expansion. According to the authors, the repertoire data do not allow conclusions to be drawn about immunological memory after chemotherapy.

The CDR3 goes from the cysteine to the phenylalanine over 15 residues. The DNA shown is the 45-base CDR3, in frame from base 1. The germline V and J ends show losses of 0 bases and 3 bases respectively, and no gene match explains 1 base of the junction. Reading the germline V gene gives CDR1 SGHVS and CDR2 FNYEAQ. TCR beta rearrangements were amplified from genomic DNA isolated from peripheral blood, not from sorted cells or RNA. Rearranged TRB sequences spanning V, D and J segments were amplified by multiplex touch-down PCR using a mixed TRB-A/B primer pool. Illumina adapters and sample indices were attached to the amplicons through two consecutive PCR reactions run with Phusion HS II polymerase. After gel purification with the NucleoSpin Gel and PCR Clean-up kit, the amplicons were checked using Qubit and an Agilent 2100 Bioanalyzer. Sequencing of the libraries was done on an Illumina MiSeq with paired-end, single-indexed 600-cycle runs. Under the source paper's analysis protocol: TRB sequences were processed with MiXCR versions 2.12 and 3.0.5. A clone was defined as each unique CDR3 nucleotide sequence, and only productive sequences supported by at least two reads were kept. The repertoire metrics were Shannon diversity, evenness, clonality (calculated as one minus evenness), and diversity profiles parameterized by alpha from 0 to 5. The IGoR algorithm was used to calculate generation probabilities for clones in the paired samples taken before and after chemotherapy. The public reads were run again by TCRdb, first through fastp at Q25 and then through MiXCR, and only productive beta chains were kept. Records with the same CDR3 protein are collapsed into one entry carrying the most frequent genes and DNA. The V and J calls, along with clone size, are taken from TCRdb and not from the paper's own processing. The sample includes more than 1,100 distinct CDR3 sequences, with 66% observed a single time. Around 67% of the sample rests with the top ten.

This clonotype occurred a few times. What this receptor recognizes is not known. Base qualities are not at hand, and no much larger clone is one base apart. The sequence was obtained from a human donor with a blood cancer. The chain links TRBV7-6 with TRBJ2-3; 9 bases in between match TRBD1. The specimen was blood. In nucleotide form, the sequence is TGTGCCAGCAGCTTAGCGGGGACAGGGACAGATACGCAGTATTTT. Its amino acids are CASSLAGTGTDTQYF.